The present entry profiles one T cell receptor beta chain with its context. Its antigen remains unidentified. The data derive from a study of cytomegalovirus exposure and HLA in healthy donors. In the study overall: Membership in the Caucasian-associated ancestry cluster was found for around 85% of approximately 400 genotyped donors.

PCR primers comprised 60 Vbeta and 13 Jbeta primers. The repertoire was sequenced with immunoSEQ multiplex PCR; TCRdb's copy has only in-frame clones and lacks some. The profile shows about 76,000 clones, around 73% of them singletons. The study's findings and limits: V- and J-gene trimming of TCR beta was linked (in a later analysis) to a missense DCLRE1C variant. In vitro work confirmed that three CMV-associated chains recognize CMV antigens. Sequencing likely generated an artifact that appeared as a cluster of highly shared sequence variants.

The CDR3 runs to 16 residues. V lost 2 bases and J lost 4, with 18 bases in between. Germline CDR1 is MNHEY and CDR2 is SVGAGI. The sequence came from a woman aged 40 to 50 in good health and CMV-seropositive. The rearrangement links TRBV6-5 to TRBJ2-7, with a possible D match to TRBD1 (5 bases). The sequenced material came from PBMCs. CDR3 region: CASSYKGFPLLYEQYF. CDR3 in DNA: TGTGCCAGCAGTTACAAGGGGTTCCCCCTCCTTTACGAGCAGTACTTC.